The 16 T cell receptor beta chains below all came from one sample that was sequenced in a study of T cell changes during pregnancy in multiple sclerosis. Libraries were prepared by immunoSEQ multiplex PCR; TCRdb keeps only in-frame clonotypes and omits some of them. The sample has tens of thousands of clones; around 90% are singletons. The material was peripheral blood, obtained in the third trimester of pregnancy. The receptors derive from a female donor in good health, enrolled as a control in a pregnancy study.

The rearrangement joins TRBV20-1 to TRBJ1-3; 7 bases line up with TRBD1. CDR1 and CDR2 from the germline V gene are DFQATT and SNEGSKA (reference sequence). The V gene end was trimmed by 3 bases and the J gene end by 8 bases; junction bases not matched to a gene: 1. CDR3 length equals 11 residues. CDR3 coding DNA: TGCAGTGCTAGCCAGGGGGACACCATATATTTT. This sequence encodes CSASQGDTIYF.

The CDR3 region has the DNA TGTGCCAGCAGCTTAGTCGAGTTGGGGCAATACGAGCAGTACTTC. Translated: CASSLVELGQYEQYF. The V and J genes are TRBV7-9 and TRBJ2-7, with D tentatively TRBD1 (5 bases). Germline loops: CDR1 SEHNR, CDR2 FQNEAQ (reference sequence). This CDR3 is 15 amino acids long. V gave up 1 base and J gave up 4 bases, with 14 bases separating them.

CDR3 sequence reads: CTHEGTSGGARYNEQFF. The CDR3 DNA sequence: TGCACCCATGAGGGGACTAGCGGGGGGGCCAGGTACAATGAGCAGTTCTTC. The chain combines TRBV29-1 with TRBJ2-1, with 16 bases matching TRBD2. The germline gives CDR1 SQVTM, CDR2 ANQGSEA. This CDR3 is built from 17 residues.

CDR3 nucleotide sequence: TGTGCCAGCAGCTTAGCTAGACTGCGCCAAGAGACCCAGTACTTC. Amino acid sequence: CASSLARLRQETQYF. The genes are TRBV7-8 and TRBJ2-5; D gene unclear. This CDR3 is built from 15 residues. Trimming pared 0 bases from V and 1 base from J, leaving 9 bases between. CDR1 and CDR2 (germline): SGHVS, FQNEAQ.

The chain couples TRBV27 to TRBJ1-2; the match to TRBD1 covers 11 bases. The CDR3 runs 14 residues. V shed 4 bases and J 5 bases; nucleotides not matched to a gene: 3. CDR1 and CDR2 (germline): MNHEY, SMNVEV (reference sequence). The DNA for the CDR3 is TGTGCCAGCAGTTACCGGGACAGGGGGTATGGCTACACCTTC. Translation: CASSYRDRGYGYTF.

The rearrangement joins TRBV7-2 to TRBJ1-1; the D gene is possibly TRBD1 (5 bases). There are 16 residues in the CDR3. Germline assignment: CDR1 SGHTA and CDR2 FQGNSA. V shed 2 bases and J shed 8 bases, with 21 bases lying between them. DNA for the CDR3: TGTGCCAGCAGCTTACCTAATGGGGGGAGGATAGGGGAAGCTTTCTTT. As protein: CASSLPNGGRIGEAFF.

V usage is TRBV27 and J usage is TRBJ2-3; 12 bases fit TRBD2. The germline CDR1 and CDR2 sequences are MNHEY and SMNVEV (reference sequence). The CDR3 length is 20 residues. V gave up 0 bases and J gave up 1 base; unmatched junction bases: 11. The chain's CDR3 is CASSLSSLLAGGLGTDTQYF. Written as DNA, the CDR3 is TGTGCCAGCAGTTTATCGTCTTTGCTAGCGGGGGGGCTGGGCACAGATACGCAGTATTTT.

CDR3 in DNA: TGTGCCAGCTCACCCTTAATCTCTGGGGCCAACGTCCTGACTTTC. Its protein product is CASSPLISGANVLTF. The chain couples TRBV18 to TRBJ2-6; D gene ambiguous. The CDR3 loop spans 15 amino acids. Between the trimmed V and J ends, which lost 3 bases and 0 bases, there was a span of 6 bases. CDR1 is KGHSH, CDR2 LQKENI, per germline.

This clone was seen a single time. The junction shows a germline mismatch at one end, possibly a read error. CDR3 bases: TGCGCCGGCAGGAGGGGGGGAAGGTTGGCGCACACTGAAGCTTTCTTT. The encoded protein is CAGRRGGRLAHTEAFF. V and J are TRBV10-1 and TRBJ1-1; TRBD1 is a possible D gene (6 bases). From germline, CDR1 is WNHNN and CDR2 SYGVQD (reference sequence). The CDR3 length is 16 residues.

CDR3 DNA sequence: TGTGCCAGCGGGAGGGGGGGAAAGGGCGAGCAGTACTTC. This sequence encodes CASGRGGKGEQYF. The chain combines TRBV9 with TRBJ2-7; a possible D gene is TRBD2 (7 bases). The CDR3 contains 13 residues. Trimming shortened V by 7 bases and J by 6 bases, and 17 bases separated the two germline ends. CDR1 and CDR2 from the germline V gene are SGDLS and YYNGEE.

The V gene is TRBV6-1, the J gene TRBJ2-7, with a possible D match to TRBD1 (6 bases). Per germline, CDR1 MNHNS and CDR2 SASEGT. V was clipped by 6 bases and J by 3 bases, with 12 bases between them. There are 13 residues in the CDR3. In nucleotides, the CDR3 is TGTGCCAGCAGACCGACAGGCCTCTACGAGCAGTACTTC. It specifies CASRPTGLYEQYF.

The chain employs TRBV7-2 and TRBJ2-3; the D is unclear. The CDR3 consists of 16 residues. With 5 bases removed from V and 3 bases from J, the gap between germline ends came to 18 bases. Germline V gives CDR1 SGHTA, CDR2 FQGNSA. The CDR3 DNA sequence: TGTGCCAGCAGCCTCACGTCTTCGCAAGAGACAGATACGCAGTATTTT. This sequence encodes CASSLTSSQETDTQYF.

The J gene is TRBJ2-3, the V gene TRBV19; 10 bases align to TRBD1. Germline loops: CDR1 LNHDA, CDR2 SQIVND (reference sequence). V trimming: 6 bases; J trimming: 1 base; junction bases outside the gene matches: 13. CDR3 size: 18 residues. CDR3: CASRGTGVLRGGTDTQYF. For the CDR3, the DNA is TGTGCCAGTAGAGGGACAGGGGTGCTCCGGGGGGGCACAGATACGCAGTATTTT.

V is TRBV19 and J is TRBJ1-2; D is undetermined. CDR3 length: 13 residues. Germline CDR1 and CDR2: LNHDA and SQIVND (reference sequence). The V and J ends lost 4 bases and 7 bases respectively, with 13 bases between them. The DNA for the CDR3 is TGTGCCAGTAGTACAGGAGGGTACGGTGGCTACACCTTC. It specifies CASSTGGYGGYTF.

The chain uses TRBV5-1 and TRBJ1-2; TRBD1 matches at 7 bases. CDR3 length: 14 residues. Unmatched junction bases numbered 13, after V lost 0 bases and J lost 14 bases. The germline V gene encodes CDR1 SGHRS and CDR2 YFSETQ. The CDR3 region is CASSLAKSAGGVTF. The CDR3 nucleotides are TGCGCCAGCAGCTTGGCCAAATCGGCAGGGGGTGTGACCTTC. Full variable domain (remainder filled in from reference TRBV5-1 and TRBJ1-2): KAGVTQTPRYLIKTRGQQVTLSCSPISGHRSVSWYQQTPGQGLQFLFEYFSETQRNKGNFPGRFSGRQFSNSRSEMNVSTLELGDSALYLCASSLAKSAGGVTFGSGTRLTVV.

This clone was counted between two and nine times. The chain is built from TRBV14 and TRBJ2-5; unclear D gene. The germline V and J ends were trimmed by 1 base and 5 bases, with 11 bases remaining between them. This CDR3 comprises 14 residues. The germline V gene has CDR1 SGHDN and CDR2 FVKESK. The CDR3 nucleotides are TGTGCCAGCAGCCAAGGGGCCCGGTCGGAGACCCAGTACTTC. Translated, it gives CASSQGARSETQYF.